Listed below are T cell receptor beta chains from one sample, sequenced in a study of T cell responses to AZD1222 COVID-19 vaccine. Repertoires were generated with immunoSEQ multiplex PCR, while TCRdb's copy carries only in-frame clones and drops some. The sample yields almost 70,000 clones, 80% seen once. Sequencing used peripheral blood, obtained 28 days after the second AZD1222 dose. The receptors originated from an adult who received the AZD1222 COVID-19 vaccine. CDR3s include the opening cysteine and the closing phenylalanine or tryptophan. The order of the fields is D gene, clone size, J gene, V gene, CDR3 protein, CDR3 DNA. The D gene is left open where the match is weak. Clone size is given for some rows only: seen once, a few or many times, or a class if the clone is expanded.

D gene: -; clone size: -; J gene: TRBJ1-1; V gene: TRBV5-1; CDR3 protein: CASSPTDLAEAFF; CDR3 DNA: TGCGCCAGCAGCCCGACCGACTTAGCTGAAGCTTTCTTT
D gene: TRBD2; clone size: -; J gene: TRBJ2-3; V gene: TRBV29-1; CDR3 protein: CSAELAGASDTQYF; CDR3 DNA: TGCAGCGCCGAACTAGCGGGGGCTTCAGATACGCAGTATTTT
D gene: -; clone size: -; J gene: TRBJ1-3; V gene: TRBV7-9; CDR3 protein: CASSPGVGASSGNTIYF; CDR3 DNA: TGTGCCAGCAGCCCGGGGGTCGGGGCTTCCTCTGGAAACACCATATATTTT
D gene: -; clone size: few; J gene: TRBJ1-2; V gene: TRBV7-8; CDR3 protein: CASSPPGTNVGGYTF; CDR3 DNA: TGTGCCAGCAGCCCTCCCGGGACAAATGTAGGGGGCTACACCTTC
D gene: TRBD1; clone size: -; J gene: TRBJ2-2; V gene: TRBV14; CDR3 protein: CASSQDRPWTGRELFF; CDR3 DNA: TGTGCCAGCAGCCAAGATCGCCCCTGGACAGGGAGGGAGCTGTTTTTT
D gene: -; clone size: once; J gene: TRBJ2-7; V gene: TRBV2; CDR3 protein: CASRVERTTYEQYF; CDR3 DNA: TGTGCCAGCCGAGTAGAACGGACAACCTACGAGCAGTACTTC
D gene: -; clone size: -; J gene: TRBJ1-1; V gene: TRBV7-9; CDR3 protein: CASSLQTRAAFF; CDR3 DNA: TGTGCCAGCAGCTTGCAAACTCGGGCTGCTTTCTTT
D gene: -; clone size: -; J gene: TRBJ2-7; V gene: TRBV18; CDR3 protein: CASSPTAQGSYEQYF; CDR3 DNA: TGTGCCAGCTCACCAACTGCGCAGGGGAGCTACGAGCAGTACTTC
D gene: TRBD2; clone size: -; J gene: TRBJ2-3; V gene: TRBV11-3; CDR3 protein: CASSLGLPSGGEPTDTQYF; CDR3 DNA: TGTGCCAGCAGCTTAGGGCTCCCAAGCGGGGGGGAACCCACAGATACGCAGTATTTT
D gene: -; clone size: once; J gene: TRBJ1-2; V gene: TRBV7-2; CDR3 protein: CASSLGQNYGYTF; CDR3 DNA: TGTGCCAGCAGCTTAGGACAGAACTATGGCTACACCTTC
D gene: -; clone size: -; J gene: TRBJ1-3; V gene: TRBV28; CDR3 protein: CASRLSGNTIYF; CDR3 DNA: TGTGCCAGTAGGTTGTCTGGAAACACCATATATTTT
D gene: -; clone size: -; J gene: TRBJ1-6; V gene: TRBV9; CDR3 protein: CASSVDGGDSPLHF; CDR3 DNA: TGTGCCAGCAGCGTAGACGGGGGTGATTCACCCCTCCACTTT
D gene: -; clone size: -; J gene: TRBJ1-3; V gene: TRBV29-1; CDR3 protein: CSVRDSGNTIYF; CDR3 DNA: TGCAGCGTCCGAGATTCTGGAAACACCATATATTTT
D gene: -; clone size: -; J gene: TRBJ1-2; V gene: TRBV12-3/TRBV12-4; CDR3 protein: CASSLGGGTGYTF; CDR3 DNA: TGTGCCAGCAGTTTAGGTGGGGGTACCGGCTACACCTTC
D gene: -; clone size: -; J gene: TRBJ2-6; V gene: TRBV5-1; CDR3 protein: CASSLDGSGANVLTF; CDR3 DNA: TGCGCCAGCAGCTTGGATGGCTCCGGGGCCAACGTCCTGACTTTC
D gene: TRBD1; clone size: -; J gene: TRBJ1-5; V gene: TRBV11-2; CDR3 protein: CASSQSTGSNQPQHF; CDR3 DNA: TGTGCCAGCAGCCAATCGACAGGGAGCAATCAGCCCCAGCATTTT
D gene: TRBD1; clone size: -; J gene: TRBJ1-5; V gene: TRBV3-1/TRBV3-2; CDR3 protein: CASSQSGGRFSNQPQHF; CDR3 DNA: TGTGCCAGCAGCCAATCAGGGGGTAGGTTTAGCAATCAGCCCCAGCATTTT
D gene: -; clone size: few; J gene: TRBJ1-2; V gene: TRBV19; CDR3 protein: CATSQRTYGYTF; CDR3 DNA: TGTGCCACCTCGCAGAGAACCTATGGCTACACCTTC
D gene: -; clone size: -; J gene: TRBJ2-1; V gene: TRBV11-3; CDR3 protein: CASSSSSYNEQFF; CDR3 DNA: TGTGCCAGCAGCTCGTCGTCCTACAATGAGCAGTTCTTC
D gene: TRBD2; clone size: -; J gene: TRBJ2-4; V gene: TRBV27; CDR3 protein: CASSWAGGSGNIQYF; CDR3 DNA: TGTGCCAGCAGTTGGGCGGGGGGCAGTGGAAACATTCAGTACTTC
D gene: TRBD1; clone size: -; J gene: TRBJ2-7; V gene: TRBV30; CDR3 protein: CAWSQGAVSYEQYF; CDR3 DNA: TGTGCCTGGAGTCAGGGGGCTGTGTCCTACGAGCAGTACTTC
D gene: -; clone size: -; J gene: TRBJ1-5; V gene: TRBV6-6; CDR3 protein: CASSSDNGNQPQHF; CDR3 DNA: TGTGCCAGCAGTTCAGACAATGGGAATCAGCCCCAGCATTTT
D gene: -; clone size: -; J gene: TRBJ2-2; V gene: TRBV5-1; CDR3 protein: CASKTSGTLNTGELFF; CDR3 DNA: TGCGCCAGCAAAACCTCCGGGACACTGAACACCGGGGAGCTGTTTTTT
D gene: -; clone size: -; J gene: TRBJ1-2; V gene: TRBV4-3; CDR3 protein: CASSQGFVGGVRRDYGYTF; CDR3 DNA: TGCGCCAGCAGCCAAGGTTTCGTCGGCGGGGTCCGCAGGGACTATGGCTACACCTTC
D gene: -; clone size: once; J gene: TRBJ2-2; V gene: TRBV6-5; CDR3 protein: CASSLGRFTGELFF; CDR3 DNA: TGTGCCAGCAGCCTGGGACGGTTCACCGGGGAGCTGTTTTTT
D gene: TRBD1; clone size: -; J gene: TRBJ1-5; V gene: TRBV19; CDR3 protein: CASSKLQGAGPQHF; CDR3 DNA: TGTGCCAGTAGTAAACTACAGGGGGCAGGGCCCCAGCATTTT